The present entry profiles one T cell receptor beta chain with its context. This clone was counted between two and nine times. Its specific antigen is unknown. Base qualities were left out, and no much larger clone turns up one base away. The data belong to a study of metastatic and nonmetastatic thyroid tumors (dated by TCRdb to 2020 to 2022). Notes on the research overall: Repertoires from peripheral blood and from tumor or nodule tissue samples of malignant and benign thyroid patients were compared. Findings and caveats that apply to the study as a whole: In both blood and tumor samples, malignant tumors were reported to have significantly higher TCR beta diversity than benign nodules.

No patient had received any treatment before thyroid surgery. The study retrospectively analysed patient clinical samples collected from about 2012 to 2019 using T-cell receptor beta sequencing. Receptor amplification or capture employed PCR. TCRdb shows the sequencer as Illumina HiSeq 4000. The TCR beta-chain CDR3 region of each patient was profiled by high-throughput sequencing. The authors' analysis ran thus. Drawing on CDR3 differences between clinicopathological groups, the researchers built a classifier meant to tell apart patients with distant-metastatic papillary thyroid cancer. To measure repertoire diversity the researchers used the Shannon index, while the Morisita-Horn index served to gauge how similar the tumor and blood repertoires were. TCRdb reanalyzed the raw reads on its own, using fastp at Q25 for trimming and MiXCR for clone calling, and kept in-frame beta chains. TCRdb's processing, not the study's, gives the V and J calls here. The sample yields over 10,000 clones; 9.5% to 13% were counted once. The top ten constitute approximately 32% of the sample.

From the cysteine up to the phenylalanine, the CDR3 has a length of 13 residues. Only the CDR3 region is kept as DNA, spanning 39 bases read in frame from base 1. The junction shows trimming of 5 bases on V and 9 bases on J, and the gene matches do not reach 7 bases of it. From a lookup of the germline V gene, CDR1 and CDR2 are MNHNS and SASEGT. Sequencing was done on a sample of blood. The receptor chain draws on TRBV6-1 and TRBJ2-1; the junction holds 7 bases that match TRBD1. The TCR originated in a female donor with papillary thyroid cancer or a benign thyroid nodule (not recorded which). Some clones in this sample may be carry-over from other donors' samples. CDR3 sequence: CASSFDRAAEQFF. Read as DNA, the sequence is TGTGCCAGCAGTTTTGACAGGGCGGCTGAGCAGTTCTTC.